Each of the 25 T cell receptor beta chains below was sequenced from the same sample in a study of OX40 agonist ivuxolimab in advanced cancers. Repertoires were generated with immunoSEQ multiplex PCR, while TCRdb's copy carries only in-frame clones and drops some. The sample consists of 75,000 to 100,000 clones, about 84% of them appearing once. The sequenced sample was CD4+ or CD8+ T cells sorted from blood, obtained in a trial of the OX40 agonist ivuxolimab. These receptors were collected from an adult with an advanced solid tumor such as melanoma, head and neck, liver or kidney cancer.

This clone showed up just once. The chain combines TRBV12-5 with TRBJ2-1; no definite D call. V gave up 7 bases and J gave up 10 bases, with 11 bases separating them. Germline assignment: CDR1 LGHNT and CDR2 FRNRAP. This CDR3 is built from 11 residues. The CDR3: CASELTQEQFF. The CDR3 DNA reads TGTGCTAGTGAACTGACCCAGGAGCAGTTCTTC.

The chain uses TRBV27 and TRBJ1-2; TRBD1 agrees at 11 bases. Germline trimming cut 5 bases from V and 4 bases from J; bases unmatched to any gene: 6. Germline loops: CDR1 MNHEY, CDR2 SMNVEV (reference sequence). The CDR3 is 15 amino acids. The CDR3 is CASSPRTGGVYGYTF. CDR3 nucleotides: TGTGCCAGCAGTCCGCGGACAGGGGGCGTCTATGGCTACACCTTC.

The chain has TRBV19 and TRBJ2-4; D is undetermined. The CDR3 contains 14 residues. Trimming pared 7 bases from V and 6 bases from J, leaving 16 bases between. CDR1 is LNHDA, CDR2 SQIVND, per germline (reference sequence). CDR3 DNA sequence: TGTGCCAGTACCCTGGGAACATGGGGAAACATTCAGTACTTC. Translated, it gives CASTLGTWGNIQYF.

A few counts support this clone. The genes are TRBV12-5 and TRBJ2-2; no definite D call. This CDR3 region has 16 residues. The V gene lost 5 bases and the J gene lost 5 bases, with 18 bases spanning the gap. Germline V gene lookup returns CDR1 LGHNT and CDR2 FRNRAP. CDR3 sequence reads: CASGPDTGLRTGELFF. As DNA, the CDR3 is TGTGCTAGTGGTCCGGATACTGGGTTAAGGACCGGGGAGCTGTTTTTT.

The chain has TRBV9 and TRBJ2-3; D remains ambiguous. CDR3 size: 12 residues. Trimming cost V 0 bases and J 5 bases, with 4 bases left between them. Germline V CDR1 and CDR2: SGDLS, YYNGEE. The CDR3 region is CASSVGEDTQYF. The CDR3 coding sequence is TGTGCCAGCAGCGTAGGGGAAGATACGCAGTATTTT. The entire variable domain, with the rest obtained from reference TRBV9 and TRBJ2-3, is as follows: DSGVTQTPKHLITATGQRVTLRCSPRSGDLSVYWYQQSLDQGLQFLIQYYNGEERAKGNILERFSAQQFPDLHSELNLSSLELGDSALYFCASSVGEDTQYFGPGTRLTVL.

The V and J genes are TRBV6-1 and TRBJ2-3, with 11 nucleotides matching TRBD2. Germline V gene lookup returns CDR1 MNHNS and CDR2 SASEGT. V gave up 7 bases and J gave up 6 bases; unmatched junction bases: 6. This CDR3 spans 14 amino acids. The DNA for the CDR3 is TGTGCCAGCATTCTAGCGGGAGGTCGTGATACGCAGTATTTT. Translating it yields CASILAGGRDTQYF.

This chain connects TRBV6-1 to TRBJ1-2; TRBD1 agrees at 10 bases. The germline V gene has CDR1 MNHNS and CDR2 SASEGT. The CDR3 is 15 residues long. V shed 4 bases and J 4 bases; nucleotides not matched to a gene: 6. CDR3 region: CASSAGQGGIYGYTF. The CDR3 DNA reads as TGTGCCAGCAGTGCCGGACAGGGGGGCATCTATGGCTACACCTTC.

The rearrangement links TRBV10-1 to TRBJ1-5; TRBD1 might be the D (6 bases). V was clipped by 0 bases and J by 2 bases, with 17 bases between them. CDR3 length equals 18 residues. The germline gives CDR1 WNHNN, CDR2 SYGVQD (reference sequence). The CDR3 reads CASSESVDRQVRNQPQHF. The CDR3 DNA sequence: TGCGCCAGCAGTGAGTCAGTGGACCGACAGGTCCGCAATCAGCCCCAGCATTTT.

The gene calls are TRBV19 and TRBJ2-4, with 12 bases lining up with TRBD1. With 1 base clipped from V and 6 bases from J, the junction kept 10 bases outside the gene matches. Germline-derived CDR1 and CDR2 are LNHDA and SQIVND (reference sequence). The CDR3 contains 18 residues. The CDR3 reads CASSIGAGTGGAINIQYF. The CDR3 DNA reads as TGTGCCAGTAGTATAGGGGCCGGGACAGGGGGCGCGATAAACATTCAGTACTTC.

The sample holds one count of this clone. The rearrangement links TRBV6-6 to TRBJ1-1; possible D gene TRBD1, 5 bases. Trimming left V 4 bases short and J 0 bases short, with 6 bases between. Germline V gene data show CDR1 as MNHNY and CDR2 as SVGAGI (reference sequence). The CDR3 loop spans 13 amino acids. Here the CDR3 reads CASSSTVNTEAFF. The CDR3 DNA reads TGTGCCAGCAGTTCGACAGTGAACACTGAAGCTTTCTTT.

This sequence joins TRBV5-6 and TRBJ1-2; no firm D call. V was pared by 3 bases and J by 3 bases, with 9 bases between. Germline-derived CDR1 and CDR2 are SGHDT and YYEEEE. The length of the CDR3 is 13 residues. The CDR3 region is CASSSDAHYGYTF. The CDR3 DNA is TGTGCCAGCAGCTCTGATGCTCACTATGGCTACACCTTC.

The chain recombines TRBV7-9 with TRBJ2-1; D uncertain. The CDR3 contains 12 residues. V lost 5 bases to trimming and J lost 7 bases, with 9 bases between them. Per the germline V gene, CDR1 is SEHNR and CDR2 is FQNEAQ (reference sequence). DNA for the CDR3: TGTGCCAGCAGCCGGTCTGAAAATGAGCAGTTCTTC. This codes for CASSRSENEQFF.

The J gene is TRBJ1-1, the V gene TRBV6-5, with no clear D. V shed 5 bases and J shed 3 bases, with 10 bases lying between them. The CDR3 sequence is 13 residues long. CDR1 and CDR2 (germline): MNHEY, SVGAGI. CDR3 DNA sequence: TGTGCCAGCAGTCGGACGGAGGACACTGAAGCTTTCTTT. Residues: CASSRTEDTEAFF.

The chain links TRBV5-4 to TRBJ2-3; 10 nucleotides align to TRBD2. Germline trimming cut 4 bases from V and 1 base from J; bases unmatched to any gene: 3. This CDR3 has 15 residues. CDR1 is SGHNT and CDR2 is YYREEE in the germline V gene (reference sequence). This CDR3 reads CASSTGLAGTDTQYF. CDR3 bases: TGTGCCAGCAGCACAGGACTAGCGGGCACAGATACGCAGTATTTT.

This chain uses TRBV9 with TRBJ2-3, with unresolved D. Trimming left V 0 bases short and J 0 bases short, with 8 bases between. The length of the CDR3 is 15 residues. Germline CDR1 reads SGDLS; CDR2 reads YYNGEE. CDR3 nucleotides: TGTGCCAGCAGCGTAGCTATTTTAAGCACAGATACGCAGTATTTT. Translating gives CASSVAILSTDTQYF.

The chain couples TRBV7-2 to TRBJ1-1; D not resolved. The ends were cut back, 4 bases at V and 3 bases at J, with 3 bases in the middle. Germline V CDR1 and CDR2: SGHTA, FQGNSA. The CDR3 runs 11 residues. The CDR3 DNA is TGTGCCAGCAGCTCCGACACTGAAGCTTTCTTT. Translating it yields CASSSDTEAFF.

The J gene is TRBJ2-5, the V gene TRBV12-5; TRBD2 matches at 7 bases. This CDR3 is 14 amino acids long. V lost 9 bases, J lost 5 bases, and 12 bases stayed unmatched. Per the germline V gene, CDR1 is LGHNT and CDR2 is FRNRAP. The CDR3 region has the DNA TGTGCTAGCGAAAGGGCACTAGCGCCCGAGACCCAGTACTTC. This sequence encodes CASERALAPETQYF.

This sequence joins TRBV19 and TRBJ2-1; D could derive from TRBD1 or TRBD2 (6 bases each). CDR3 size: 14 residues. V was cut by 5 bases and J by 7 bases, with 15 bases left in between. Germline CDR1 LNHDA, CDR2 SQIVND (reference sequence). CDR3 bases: TGTGCCAGTAGTTTCGCAGGGGAGGCAAATGAGCAGTTCTTC. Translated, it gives CASSFAGEANEQFF.

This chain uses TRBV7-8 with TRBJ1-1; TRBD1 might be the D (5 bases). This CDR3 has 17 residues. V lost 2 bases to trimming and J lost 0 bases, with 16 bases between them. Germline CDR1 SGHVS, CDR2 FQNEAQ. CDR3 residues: CASSLWRTPKMNTEAFF. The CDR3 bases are TGTGCCAGCAGCTTATGGCGGACACCGAAAATGAACACTGAAGCTTTCTTT.

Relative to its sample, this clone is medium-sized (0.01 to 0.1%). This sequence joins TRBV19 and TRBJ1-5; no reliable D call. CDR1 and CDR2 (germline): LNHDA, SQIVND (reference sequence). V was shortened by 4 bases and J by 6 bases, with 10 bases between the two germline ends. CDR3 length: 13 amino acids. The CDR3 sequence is CASSTGSPQPQHF. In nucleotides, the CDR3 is TGTGCCAGTAGTACGGGCAGCCCTCAGCCCCAGCATTTT. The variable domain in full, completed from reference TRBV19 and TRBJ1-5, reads DGGITQSPKYLFRKEGQNVTLSCEQNLNHDAMYWYRQDPGQGLRLIYYSQIVNDFQKGDIAEGYSVSREKKESFPLTVTSAQKNPTAFYLCASSTGSPQPQHFGDGTRLSIL.

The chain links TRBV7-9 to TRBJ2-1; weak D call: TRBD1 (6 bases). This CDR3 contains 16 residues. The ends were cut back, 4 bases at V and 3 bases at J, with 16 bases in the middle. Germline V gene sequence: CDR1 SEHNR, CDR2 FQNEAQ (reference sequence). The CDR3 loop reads CASSSGQSPIYNEQFF. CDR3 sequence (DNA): TGTGCCAGCAGCTCAGGACAGTCCCCTATCTACAATGAGCAGTTCTTC.

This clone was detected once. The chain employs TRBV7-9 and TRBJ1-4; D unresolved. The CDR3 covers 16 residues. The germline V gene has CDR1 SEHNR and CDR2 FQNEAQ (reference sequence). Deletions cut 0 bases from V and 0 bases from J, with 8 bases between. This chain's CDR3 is CASSLAPSATNEKLFF. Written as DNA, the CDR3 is TGTGCCAGCAGCTTAGCGCCTAGCGCAACTAATGAAAAACTGTTTTTT.

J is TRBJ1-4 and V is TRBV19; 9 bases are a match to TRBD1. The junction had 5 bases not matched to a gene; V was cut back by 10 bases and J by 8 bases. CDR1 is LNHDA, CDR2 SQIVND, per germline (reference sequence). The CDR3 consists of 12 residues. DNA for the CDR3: TGTGCCACCAGACAGGGGGACGAAAAACTGTTTTTT. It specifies CATRQGDEKLFF.

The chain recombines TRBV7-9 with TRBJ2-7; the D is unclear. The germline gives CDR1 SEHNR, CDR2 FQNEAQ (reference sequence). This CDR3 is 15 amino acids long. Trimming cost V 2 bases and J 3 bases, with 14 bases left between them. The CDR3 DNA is TGTGCCAGCAGCTTACCAGACTTAGTTAACTACGAGCAGTACTTC. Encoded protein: CASSLPDLVNYEQYF.

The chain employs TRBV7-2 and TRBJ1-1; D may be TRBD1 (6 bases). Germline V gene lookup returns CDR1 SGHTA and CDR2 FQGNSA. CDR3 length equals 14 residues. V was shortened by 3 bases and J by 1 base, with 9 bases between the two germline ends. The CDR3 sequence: CASSFTGWNTEAFF. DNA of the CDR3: TGTGCCAGCAGCTTTACAGGGTGGAACACTGAAGCTTTCTTT.